This T cell receptor beta chain was sequenced during a study of cytomegalovirus exposure and HLA in healthy donors. PCR was performed using 60 Vbeta and 13 Jbeta primers. Generated by immunoSEQ multiplex PCR, the TCRdb table keeps only in-frame clones and is missing some. This table holds some 140,000 clones, approximately 79% found once. Points on this clone: Its antigen is currently unknown.

Trimming removed 6 bases from V and 4 bases from J, with 9 bases in between. The CDR3 has 12 amino acids. CDR1 and CDR2 from the germline V gene are GTSNPN and SVGIG (reference sequence). Findings and caveats of the study: Accurate predictions that matched the HLA-A and HLA-B alleles of most subjects were reportedly made from TCR beta sequences.

The sample comprised PBMCs. V usage is TRBV30 and J usage is TRBJ1-4; D ambiguous. This TCR was recovered from a man between 18 and 35 years old in good health and CMV-seropositive. CDR3 nucleotide sequence: TGTGCCTGTTCGGGGAATAATGAAAAACTGTTTTTT. Translation: CACSGNNEKLFF.